A single sample is the source of the 25 T cell receptor beta chains below, sequenced in a study of T cells in lung cancer brain metastases. Libraries were prepared by immunoSEQ multiplex PCR; TCRdb keeps only in-frame clonotypes and omits some of them. There are a few thousand clones in the sample; approximately 91% occur only once, and about 4.3% lies in the top ten. The sample taken for sequencing was tumor tissue from the primary lung tumor. The receptors originated from a man aged 65-85 years with non-small cell lung cancer.

The count of this clone is one. This chain joins TRBV27 and TRBJ1-5, with TRBD1 matching 9 bases. Germline V gene lookup returns CDR1 MNHEY and CDR2 SMNVEV (reference sequence). The CDR3 contains 15 residues. V was pared by 8 bases and J by 2 bases, with 7 bases of the junction left unmatched. CDR3 nucleotide sequence: TGTGCCAGCTGCCGGACAGGGGTGGGCAATCAGCCCCAGCATTTT. It specifies CASCRTGVGNQPQHF.

The rearrangement links TRBV5-1 to TRBJ2-2; possibly TRBD1 for D (6 bases). Deletions cut 6 bases from V and 7 bases from J, with 19 bases between. Germline V gives CDR1 SGHRS, CDR2 YFSETQ. The CDR3 loop spans 15 amino acids. In DNA, the CDR3 is TGCGCCAGCAATATTCAGGGGACGGGCATCGGGGAGCTGTTTTTT. Its translation is CASNIQGTGIGELFF. The full variable domain, completed using reference TRBV5-1 and TRBJ2-2, is KAGVTQTPRYLIKTRGQQVTLSCSPISGHRSVSWYQQTPGQGLQFLFEYFSETQRNKGNFPGRFSGRQFSNSRSEMNVSTLELGDSALYLCASNIQGTGIGELFFGEGSRLTVL.

The chain carries TRBV9 and TRBJ2-1; D perhaps matches TRBD1 (5 bases). The CDR3 has 15 residues. Trimming took 2 bases from V and 2 from J, leaving 11 bases between them. Per germline, CDR1 SGDLS and CDR2 YYNGEE. The CDR3 reads CASSVGQGPYNEQFF. In DNA, the CDR3 is TGTGCCAGCAGCGTTGGTCAGGGCCCCTACAATGAGCAGTTCTTC.

The gene calls are TRBV5-6 and TRBJ1-6; possibly TRBD1 for D (6 bases). The V gene lost 7 bases and the J gene lost 10 bases, with 21 bases spanning the gap. CDR1 SGHDT and CDR2 YYEEEE come from the germline V gene. This CDR3 contains 15 residues. The CDR3 spells CASAEGTLDSSPLHF. The CDR3 DNA reads TGTGCCAGCGCGGAGGGGACACTCGATTCCTCACCCCTCCACTTT.

This clone was observed a single time. The genes are TRBV19 and TRBJ2-5; 7 nucleotides match TRBD2. V gave up 3 bases and J gave up 5 bases; unmatched junction bases: 9. The CDR3 is 15 amino acids. Germline V gives CDR1 LNHDA, CDR2 SQIVND (reference sequence). CDR3 nucleotide sequence: TGTGCCAGTAGTATTCCCATCGGGGGGATGGAGACCCAGTACTTC. Translating it yields CASSIPIGGMETQYF.

V is TRBV27 and J is TRBJ2-5; D call uncertain. CDR1 and CDR2 (germline): MNHEY, SMNVEV (reference sequence). There are 11 residues in the CDR3. V gave up 6 bases and J gave up 4 bases, with 6 bases separating them. Written as DNA, the CDR3 is TGTGCCAGCAGCTACCTAGAGACCCAGTACTTC. Translation: CASSYLETQYF.

The J gene is TRBJ1-1, the V gene TRBV29-1; TRBD1 aligns across 7 bases. CDR1 SQVTM and CDR2 ANQGSEA come from the germline V gene. Trimming cost V 2 bases and J 4 bases; bases outside gene matches: 16. There are 17 residues in the CDR3. Here the CDR3 DNA reads TGCAGCGTTGAAAAGACAGGGCACGGGTCTGGAGGCACTGAAGCTTTCTTT. It is translated as CSVEKTGHGSGGTEAFF. The variable domain in full, completed from reference TRBV29-1 and TRBJ1-1, reads SAVISQKPSRDICQRGTSLTIQCQVDSQVTMMFWYRQQPGQSLTLIATANQGSEATYESGFVIDKFPISRPNLTFSTLTVSNMSPEDSSIYLCSVEKTGHGSGGTEAFFGQGTRLTVV.

The chain couples TRBV5-8 to TRBJ1-4; tentatively, D is TRBD1 (5 bases). The CDR3 spans 15 residues. Germline CDR1 is SGHTS and CDR2 is YDEGEE. Trimming pared 3 bases from V and 4 bases from J, leaving 13 bases between. The CDR3, as DNA: TGTGCCAGCAGCTCCGGGACGGACGATAATGAAAAACTGTTTTTT. It codes for CASSSGTDDNEKLFF.

The rearrangement links TRBV7-8 to TRBJ2-5, with D hard to call. From germline, CDR1 is SGHVS and CDR2 FQNEAQ. The length of the CDR3 is 10 residues. Trimming removed 1 base at V and 6 bases at J, with 0 bases between. The CDR3 loop reads CASSLETQYF. Written as DNA, the CDR3 is TGTGCCAGCAGCTTAGAGACCCAGTACTTC. Full variable domain (rest looked up from reference TRBV7-8 and TRBJ2-5): GAGVSQSPRYKVAKRGQDVALRCDPISGHVSLFWYQQALGQGPEFLTYFQNEAQLDKSGLPSDRFFAERPEGSVSTLKIQRTQQEDSAVYLCASSLETQYFGPGTRLLVL.

V gene TRBV18 combines with J gene TRBJ1-5; weak D call: TRBD1 (6 bases). The CDR3 consists of 17 residues. V shed 0 bases and J shed 7 bases, with 19 bases lying between them. Per germline, CDR1 KGHSH and CDR2 LQKENI. DNA of the CDR3: TGTGCCAGCTCACCACCGGGGGTTAGGCAGGGGAGGCAGCCCCAGCATTTT. Its translation is CASSPPGVRQGRQPQHF. Using reference TRBV18 and TRBJ1-5 for the parts outside the CDR3, the full variable domain is NAGVMQNPRHLVRRRGQEARLRCSPMKGHSHVYWYRQLPEEGLKFMVYLQKENIIDESGMPKERFSAEFPKEGPSILRIQQVVRGDSAAYFCASSPPGVRQGRQPQHFGDGTRLSIL.

V gene TRBV6-6 combines with J gene TRBJ2-1; 10 bases fit TRBD2. The V gene end was trimmed by 6 bases and the J gene end by 9 bases; junction bases not matched to a gene: 5. The germline V gene encodes CDR1 MNHNY and CDR2 SVGAGI (reference sequence). The CDR3 is 13 amino acids. CDR3 nucleotide sequence: TGTGCCAGCAGAGCTAGCGGGAGTGGTGAGCAGTTCTTC. Encoded protein: CASRASGSGEQFF.

The chain has TRBV19 and TRBJ2-2, with TRBD2 matching 14 bases. Germline V gives CDR1 LNHDA, CDR2 SQIVND (reference sequence). The CDR3 runs to 15 residues. Trimming removed 10 bases from V and 5 bases from J; junction bases left unmatched: 6. In DNA form, the CDR3 reads TGTGCCACTTTGAGACTAGCGGGGGGGACCGGGGAGCTGTTTTTT. Amino acids: CATLRLAGGTGELFF.

V usage is TRBV7-2 and J usage is TRBJ1-1, with 9 positions matching TRBD1. With 5 bases clipped from V and 6 bases from J, the junction kept 7 bases outside the gene matches. The CDR3 sequence is 14 residues long. The germline CDR1 and CDR2 sequences are SGHTA and FQGNSA. The CDR3 protein is CASSLDRGRAEAFF. DNA of the CDR3: TGTGCCAGCAGCCTTGACAGGGGGAGAGCTGAAGCTTTCTTT.

The chain couples TRBV7-9 to TRBJ1-2; tentatively, D is TRBD1 (5 bases). CDR3 size: 12 residues. Germline lookup yields CDR1 SEHNR and CDR2 FQNEAQ (reference sequence). The V end lost 3 bases, the J end lost 8 bases, and 10 bases lay between the germline ends. CDR3 in amino acids: CASSFRDSGYTF. CDR3 coding DNA: TGTGCCAGCAGCTTCCGGGACTCAGGCTACACCTTC.

The chain links TRBV11-1 to TRBJ2-3, with a possible D match to TRBD2 (5 bases). The ends were cut back, 3 bases at V and 0 bases at J, with 10 bases in the middle. Germline loops: CDR1 SGHAT, CDR2 FQDESV (reference sequence). The CDR3 consists of 15 residues. The CDR3 DNA is TGTGCCAGCAGCTTTGAGGGTACAAGCACAGATACGCAGTATTTT. It translates to CASSFEGTSTDTQYF.

The V and J genes are TRBV14 and TRBJ1-1; unclear D gene. CDR3 size: 15 residues. Germline values: CDR1 SGHDN, CDR2 FVKESK. V lost 4 bases and J 1 base, leaving 13 bases between the germline ends. The CDR3 region is CASSPHNPTNTEAFF. The CDR3 bases are TGTGCCAGCAGCCCTCATAACCCGACGAACACTGAAGCTTTCTTT.

V and J are TRBV11-2 and TRBJ1-1; D remains ambiguous. Germline V gives CDR1 SGHAT, CDR2 FQNNGV. The V end was cut by 5 bases, the J end by 1 base, with 11 bases between. The CDR3 covers 14 residues. CDR3 DNA sequence: TGTGCCAGCAGCCGTAGTTCGGGGAACACTGAAGCTTTCTTT. Protein product: CASSRSSGNTEAFF.

The chain couples TRBV7-3 to TRBJ2-2; 8 positions match TRBD2. J gave up 0 bases and V 2 bases, and 5 bases lay outside the gene matches. The CDR3 sequence is 17 residues long. CDR1 is SGHTA and CDR2 is FQGTGA in the germline V gene. The CDR3 here is CASSLLGGASNTGELFF. In DNA form, the CDR3 reads TGTGCCAGCAGCTTACTCGGGGGGGCGTCGAACACCGGGGAGCTGTTTTTT.

The V and J genes are TRBV5-4 and TRBJ2-4; D gene uncertain. Looked up from germline, CDR1 is SGHNT and CDR2 is YYREEE (reference sequence). Trimming left V 0 bases short and J 8 bases short, with 15 bases between. The CDR3 length is 15 residues. The CDR3 spells CASSLDFTSKDIQYF. The CDR3 nucleotides are TGTGCCAGCAGCTTGGACTTCACTTCTAAGGACATTCAGTACTTC.

As regards this clone: At one end the junction does not follow the germline gene, possibly because of a read error. V and J are TRBV5-6 and TRBJ1-2; D gene unclear. The CDR3 is made up of 12 amino acids. Germline CDR1 is SGHDT and CDR2 is YYEEEE. In nucleotides, the CDR3 is TGTGCCAGCAGCTTCGGTTCTTATGGCTACATCTTC. Amino acids: CASSFGSYGYIF.

This clone is labeled as large. The CDR3 bases are TGTGCCAGCAGCTTAGGAGGGCCCCACAATGAGCAGTTCTTC. Protein sequence: CASSLGGPHNEQFF. This sequence joins TRBV7-9 and TRBJ2-1; a possible D gene is TRBD2 (5 bases). Germline CDR1 is SEHNR and CDR2 is FQNEAQ (reference sequence). Deletions cut 1 base from V and 5 bases from J, with 9 bases between. This CDR3 is 14 amino acids long.

The rearrangement joins TRBV19 to TRBJ2-1, with TRBD1 identical over 7 bases. Germline CDR1 is LNHDA and CDR2 is SQIVND (reference sequence). The length of the CDR3 is 17 residues. J lost 5 bases, V lost 7 bases, and 17 bases had no gene match. CDR3 nucleotide sequence: TGTGCCAGTAATCTCGCGATGAGGGGGCCCCTTAACAATGAGCAGTTCTTC. Amino acids: CASNLAMRGPLNNEQFF.

CDR3 DNA sequence: TGTGCCAGCAGCTTAGCGGCTAGCGGGAGAGCAGATACGCAGTATTTT. Encoded protein: CASSLAASGRADTQYF. The rearrangement uses TRBV11-2 and TRBJ2-3; 10 bases align to TRBD2. CDR3 length: 16 amino acids. Germline CDR1 is SGHAT and CDR2 is FQNNGV. V lost 1 base, J lost 4 bases, and 5 bases stayed unmatched.

The chain links TRBV7-6 to TRBJ1-5; the match to TRBD1 covers 10 bases. This CDR3 is built from 16 residues. With V trimmed by 2 bases and J by 5 bases, 6 bases remained unmatched. Looked up from germline, CDR1 is SGHVS and CDR2 is FNYEAQ. As DNA, the CDR3 is TGTGCCAGCAGCTTAACGACAGGGGGCCTGGATCAGCCCCAGCATTTT. This sequence encodes CASSLTTGGLDQPQHF.

V and J are TRBV7-9 and TRBJ2-7; D is unclear. The V end was cut by 2 bases, the J end by 2 bases, with 10 bases between. The germline CDR1 and CDR2 sequences are SEHNR and FQNEAQ (reference sequence). CDR3 length equals 14 residues. Here the CDR3 reads CASSLSQVPYEQYF. Written as DNA, the CDR3 is TGTGCCAGCAGCTTATCCCAGGTCCCCTACGAGCAGTACTTC.